The rows below give T cell receptor beta chains drawn from one sample of a study of T cell repertoires in cytomegalovirus infection. These receptors have no identified antigens. In TCRdb, the reads were re-called with MiXCR into one record per CDR3 protein. Here the sample spans about 890,000 distinct CDR3 sequences, around 30% being singletons. The sample consisted of cultured CD8+ T cells from PBMCs, taken from culture after CMV antigen stimulation. The receptors originated from a human donor in good health (CMV status not recorded). Some clones in this sample may be carry-over from other donors' samples. Each CDR3 is given without its conserved first and last residue.

>TRBJ1-4|TRBV12-3/TRBV12-4
ASSPRGFSGEKLF
>TRBJ2-7|TRBV6-1
ASSELAGDFYEQY
>TRBJ2-1|TRBV27
ASSPNSYNEQF
>TRBJ1-1|TRBV19
ASSPTFTEAF
>TRBJ1-5|TRBV15
ATSRGLGNQPQH
>TRBJ1-5|TRBV6-1
ASSHGTVGDQPQH
>TRBJ1-1|TRBV7-8
ASSQKGQGADTEAF
>TRBJ2-1|TRBV13
ASSLGEGARSYNEQF
>TRBJ1-1|TRBV7-6
ASSVESGLMNTEAF
>TRBJ2-2|TRBV6-2/TRBV6-3
ASSYSSRGDTGELF
>TRBJ2-1|TRBV7-9
ASSTRLAGTYNEQF
>TRBJ1-5|TRBV10-3
AISAGGAYQPQH
>TRBJ1-5|TRBV19
ASSIGGQLYQPQH